This T cell receptor (beta chain) is drawn from a study of blood T cell repertoires in COVID-19. At the level of the study: The samples span acute and convalescent COVID-19 from the United States, Italy and Spain.

This CDR3 has 14 residues. With 1 base removed from V and 6 bases from J, the gap between germline ends came to 10 bases. The V gene's germline CDR1 is LNHNV and CDR2 YYDKDF (reference sequence). In the original analysis: The authors estimated nucleated cell counts from reference gene primer amplification. The method was immunoSEQ multiplex PCR; TCRdb's version includes in-frame clones alone and lacks a portion of them. That table is the source of V, J and clone size, and D and trimming were worked out from the DNA. The sample contains around 170,000 clones, roughly 78% of which appear only once. The chain couples TRBV15 to TRBJ2-1, with D possibly TRBD2 on 6 matching bases. This clonotype originated in a man in his sixties or seventies with active or convalescent COVID-19. The sequenced material came from peripheral blood. The CDR3 region is CATSRAGEVNEQFF. As DNA, the CDR3 is TGTGCCACCAGCAGAGCGGGAGAAGTCAATGAGCAGTTCTTC. Filled out from reference TRBV15 and TRBJ2-1, the complete variable domain reads DAMVIQNPRYQVTQFGKPVTLSCSQTLNHNVMYWYQQKSSQAPKLLFHYYDKDFNNEADTPDNFQSRRPNTSFCFLDIRSPGLGDTAMYLCATSRAGEVNEQFFGPGTRLTVL.